This is a list of T cell receptor beta chains from one sample in a study of shared clonotypes between healthy human individuals. Profiling relied on immunoSEQ multiplex PCR, and the TCRdb table lists in-frame clones only, not all of them. This sample yields about 2.4 million clones, of which approximately 93% are seen a single time; 0.36% belongs to the top ten. Material: naive CD4+ T cells from PBMCs. Receptor source: a man between 18 and 35 years old in good health. Some clones in this sample may be carry-over from other donors' samples. CDR3s include the opening cysteine and the closing phenylalanine or tryptophan. The order of the fields is J gene, clone size, D gene, V gene, CDR3 protein, CDR3 DNA. The D gene is left open where the match is weak. Clone sizes are given selectively: once, few, many, or a class where the clone is expanded.

TRBJ1-1 | NA | NA | TRBV5-1 | CASSVGEDTEAFF | TGCGCCAGCAGCGTCGGGGAGGACACTGAAGCTTTCTTT
TRBJ2-2 | NA | TRBD1 | TRBV5-1 | CASSMGQTGELFF | TGCGCCAGCAGCATGGGACAGACCGGGGAGCTGTTTTTT
TRBJ1-1 | NA | NA | TRBV28 | CASSLRAGVTEAFF | TGTGCCAGCAGTTTAAGGGCAGGGGTGACTGAAGCTTTCTTT
TRBJ1-2 | NA | NA | TRBV2 | CASPGPPTANYGYTF | TGTGCCAGCCCCGGGCCCCCGACAGCCAACTATGGCTACACCTTC
TRBJ1-1 | NA | NA | TRBV9 | CASSVGGSPNTEAFF | TGTGCCAGCAGCGTAGGTGGCAGCCCAAACACTGAAGCTTTCTTT
TRBJ1-1 | NA | TRBD1 | TRBV2 | CASSDRGRGNTEAFF | TGTGCCAGCAGTGACAGGGGGCGCGGGAACACTGAAGCTTTCTTT
TRBJ1-3 | NA | NA | TRBV11-2 | CTSSLPYSGNTIYF | TGTACCAGCAGCTTACCGTACTCTGGAAACACCATATATTTT
TRBJ2-5 | NA | TRBD2 | TRBV5-3 | CARSLASSGTQETQYF | TGTGCCAGAAGCTTGGCCTCCAGCGGGACCCAAGAGACCCAGTACTTC
TRBJ1-2 | NA | NA | TRBV4-1 | CASSQGGPGAGYGYTF | TGCGCCAGCAGCCAAGGTGGGCCAGGTGCGGGCTATGGCTACACCTTC
TRBJ1-4 | NA | NA | TRBV7-2 | CASNLGGNQEKLFF | TGTGCCAGCAACCTGGGGGGTAATCAAGAAAAACTGTTTTTT
TRBJ1-4 | NA | TRBD1 | TRBV2 | CASSGERGRGSLKKLFF | TGTGCCAGCAGTGGGGAAAGGGGGCGCGGGTCCCTGAAAAAACTGTTTTTT
TRBJ2-6 | NA | NA | TRBV7-3 | CASSLQPGANVLTF | TGTGCCAGCAGCTTACAGCCTGGGGCCAACGTCCTGACTTTC
TRBJ2-7 | NA | TRBD2 | TRBV9 | CASSAGLLAGNDEQYF | TGTGCCAGCAGCGCCGGATTACTAGCGGGAAACGACGAGCAGTACTTC
TRBJ2-5 | NA | NA | TRBV28 | CASRKGQQTQYF | TGTGCCAGCAGAAAGGGACAACAGACCCAGTACTTC
TRBJ1-2 | NA | TRBD1 | TRBV6-5 | CASSRGTGDGYTF | TGTGCCAGCAGTCGGGGGACAGGGGATGGCTACACCTTC
TRBJ2-3 | NA | NA | TRBV25-1 | CASSDLAGTDTQYF | TGTGCCAGCAGTGACCTAGCAGGGACAGATACGCAGTATTTT
TRBJ2-3 | NA | NA | TRBV11-3 | CASSPRWSDTQYF | TGTGCCAGCAGCCCCCGCTGGAGTGATACGCAGTATTTT
TRBJ2-1 | NA | TRBD2 | TRBV11-2 | CASSNPGLAGGRSRFEQFF | TGTGCCAGCAGCAACCCGGGACTAGCGGGAGGGCGGTCTAGGTTTGAGCAGTTCTTC
TRBJ1-2 | NA | NA | TRBV6-1 | CASRGNYGYTF | TGTGCCAGCAGGGGGAACTATGGCTACACCTTC
TRBJ2-6 | NA | NA | TRBV25-1 | CASSETGAGANVLTF | TGTGCCAGCAGTGAGACAGGTGCTGGGGCCAACGTCCTGACTTTC
TRBJ2-3 | NA | TRBD1 | TRBV5-1 | CASITGTGGADTQYF | TGCGCCAGCATAACCGGGACAGGGGGCGCAGATACGCAGTATTTT
TRBJ2-5 | NA | TRBD2 | TRBV29-1 | CSVEDPAASGRYETQYF | TGCAGCGTTGAAGATCCGGCGGCTAGCGGGAGGTACGAGACCCAGTACTTC
TRBJ2-7 | NA | NA | TRBV18 | CASSPSRQVADEQYF | TGTGCCAGCTCACCCTCACGACAGGTTGCGGACGAGCAGTACTTC
TRBJ1-4 | NA | NA | TRBV19 | CATSVGGGTEKLFF | TGTGCCACTTCCGTCGGGGGCGGGACGGAAAAACTGTTTTTT
TRBJ2-5 | NA | NA | TRBV5-1 | CASSLGPGPETQYF | TGCGCCAGCAGCTTGGGTCCGGGACCAGAGACCCAGTACTTC
TRBJ2-3 | NA | TRBD2 | TRBV4-3 | CASSRTSGRSSTDTQYF | TGCGCCAGCAGCCGGACTAGCGGGAGATCTAGCACAGATACGCAGTATTTT
TRBJ2-7 | NA | TRBD2 | TRBV6-5 | CASGGLAGGHPPYF | TGTGCCAGCGGGGGACTAGCGGGAGGCCACCCCCCGTACTTC
TRBJ2-7 | NA | NA | TRBV25-1 | CASSEGQGGIKQYF | TGTGCCAGCAGTGAGGGCCAAGGGGGAATCAAGCAGTACTTC
TRBJ2-3 | NA | NA | TRBV5-1 | CASSFQGYIDTQYF | TGCGCCAGCAGCTTTCAGGGGTACATAGATACGCAGTATTTT
TRBJ2-7 | NA | TRBD1 | TRBV28 | CASSIPGQWGEQYF | TGTGCCAGCAGTATTCCGGGACAGTGGGGCGAGCAGTACTTC
TRBJ2-3 | NA | TRBD2 | TRBV9 | CASSTRLAENTDTQYF | TGTGCCAGCAGCACACGACTAGCGGAGAACACAGATACGCAGTATTTT
TRBJ2-5 | NA | TRBD2 | TRBV28 | CASSLSPGLAQETQYF | TGTGCCAGCAGTTTATCCCCGGGACTAGCCCAAGAGACCCAGTACTTC
TRBJ2-5 | once | NA | TRBV30 | CAWSVLPGVETQYF | TGTGCCTGGAGTGTACTCCCGGGTGTGGAGACCCAGTACTTC
TRBJ2-5 | NA | NA | TRBV5-8 | CASSFNQETQYF | TGTGCCAGCAGCTTTAACCAAGAGACCCAGTACTTC
TRBJ2-5 | once | NA | TRBV6-6 | CASRGHEGWIETQYF | TGTGCCAGCAGGGGACACGAGGGGTGGATCGAGACCCAGTACTTC
TRBJ2-1 | NA | NA | TRBV7-9 | CASRRNNEQFF | TGTGCCAGCCGACGAAACAATGAGCAGTTCTTC
TRBJ1-1 | few | NA | TRBV30 | CAWSPRTFEAFF | TGTGCCTGGAGTCCGCGGACCTTTGAAGCTTTCTTT